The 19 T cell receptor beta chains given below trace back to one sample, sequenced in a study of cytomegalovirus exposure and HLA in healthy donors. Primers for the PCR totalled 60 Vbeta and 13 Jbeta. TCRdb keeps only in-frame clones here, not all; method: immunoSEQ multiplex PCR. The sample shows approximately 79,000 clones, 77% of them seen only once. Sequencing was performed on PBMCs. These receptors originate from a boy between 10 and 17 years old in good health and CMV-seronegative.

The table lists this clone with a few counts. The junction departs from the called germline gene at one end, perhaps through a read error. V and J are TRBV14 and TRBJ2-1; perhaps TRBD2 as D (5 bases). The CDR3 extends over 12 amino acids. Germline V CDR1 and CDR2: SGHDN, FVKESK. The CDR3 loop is CASSQGRNAQFF. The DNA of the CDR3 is TGTGCCAGCAGCCAAGGGAGGAATGCGCAGTTCTTC.

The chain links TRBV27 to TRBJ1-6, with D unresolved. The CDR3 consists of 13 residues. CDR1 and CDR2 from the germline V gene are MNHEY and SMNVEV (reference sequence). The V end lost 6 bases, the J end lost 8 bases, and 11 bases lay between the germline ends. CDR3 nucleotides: TGTGCCAGCAGCCCAGAGGTAGATTCACCCCTCCACTTT. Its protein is CASSPEVDSPLHF.

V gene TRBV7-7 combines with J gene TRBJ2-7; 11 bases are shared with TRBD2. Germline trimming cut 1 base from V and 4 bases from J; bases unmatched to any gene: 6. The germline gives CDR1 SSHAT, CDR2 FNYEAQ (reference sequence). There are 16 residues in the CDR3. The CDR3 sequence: CASSLVPGLAVYEQYF. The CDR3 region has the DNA TGTGCCAGCAGCTTAGTCCCGGGACTAGCGGTATACGAGCAGTACTTC.

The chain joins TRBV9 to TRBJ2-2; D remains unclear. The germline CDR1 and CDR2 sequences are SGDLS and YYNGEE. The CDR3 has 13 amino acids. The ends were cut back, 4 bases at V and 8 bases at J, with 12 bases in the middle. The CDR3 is CASSYRPLGELFF. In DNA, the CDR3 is TGTGCCAGCAGCTACAGACCCCTTGGGGAGCTGTTTTTT. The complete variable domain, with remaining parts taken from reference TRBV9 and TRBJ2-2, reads DSGVTQTPKHLITATGQRVTLRCSPRSGDLSVYWYQQSLDQGLQFLIQYYNGEERAKGNILERFSAQQFPDLHSELNLSSLELGDSALYFCASSYRPLGELFFGEGSRLTVL.

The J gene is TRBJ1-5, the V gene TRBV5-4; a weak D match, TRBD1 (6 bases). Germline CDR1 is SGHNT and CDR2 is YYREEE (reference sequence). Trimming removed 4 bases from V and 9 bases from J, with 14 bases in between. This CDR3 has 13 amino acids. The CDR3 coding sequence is TGTGCCAGCAGCCGCAAGGGGGAGGGGCCCCAGCATTTT. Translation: CASSRKGEGPQHF.

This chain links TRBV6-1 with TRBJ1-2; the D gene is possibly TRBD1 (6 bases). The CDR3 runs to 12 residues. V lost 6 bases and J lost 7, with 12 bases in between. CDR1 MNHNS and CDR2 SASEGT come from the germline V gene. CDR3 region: CASSSLTGGYTF. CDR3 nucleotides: TGTGCCAGCAGCTCGCTGACAGGTGGCTACACCTTC.

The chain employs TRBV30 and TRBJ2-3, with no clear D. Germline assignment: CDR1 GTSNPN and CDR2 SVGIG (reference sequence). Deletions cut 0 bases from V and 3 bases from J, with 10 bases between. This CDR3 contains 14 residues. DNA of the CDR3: TGTGCCTGGAGTGTACGAGTAAAAACAGATACGCAGTATTTT. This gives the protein CAWSVRVKTDTQYF.

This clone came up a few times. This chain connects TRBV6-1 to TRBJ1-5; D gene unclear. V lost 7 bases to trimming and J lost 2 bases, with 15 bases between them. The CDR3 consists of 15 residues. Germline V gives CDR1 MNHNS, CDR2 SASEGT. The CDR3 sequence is CASTNDREGNQPQHF. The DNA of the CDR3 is TGTGCCAGCACCAACGACCGGGAGGGCAATCAGCCCCAGCATTTT.

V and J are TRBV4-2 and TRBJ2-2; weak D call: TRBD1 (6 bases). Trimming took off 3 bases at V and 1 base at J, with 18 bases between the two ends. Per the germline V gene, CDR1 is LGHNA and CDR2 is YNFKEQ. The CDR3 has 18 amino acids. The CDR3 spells CASSHLAAGDLNTGELFF. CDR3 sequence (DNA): TGTGCCAGCAGCCACCTGGCGGCAGGGGACCTGAACACCGGGGAGCTGTTTTTT.

CDR3 residues: CASSRSDRLSYEQYF. The CDR3 DNA reads TGTGCCAGCAGCAGATCGGACAGGCTCTCCTACGAGCAGTACTTC. The chain couples TRBV9 to TRBJ2-7; 7 bases are shared with TRBD1. Germline CDR1 is SGDLS and CDR2 is YYNGEE. Trimming removed 4 bases from V and 0 bases from J; junction bases left unmatched: 7. This CDR3 is 15 amino acids long.

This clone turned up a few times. CDR3 sequence: CASSRLVGRADTQYF. CDR3 DNA: TGTGCCAGCAGCCGCTTGGTGGGGAGGGCAGATACGCAGTATTTT. V and J are TRBV28 and TRBJ2-3; TRBD2 agrees at 7 bases. Per the germline V gene, CDR1 is MDHEN and CDR2 is SYDVKM. J gave up 4 bases and V 6 bases, and 10 bases lay outside the gene matches. The CDR3 sequence is 15 residues long. Full variable domain (missing parts from reference TRBV28 and TRBJ2-3): DVKVTQSSRYLVKRTGEKVFLECVQDMDHENMFWYRQDPGLGLRLIYFSYDVKMKEKGDIPEGYSVSREKKERFSLILESASTNQTSMYLCASSRLVGRADTQYFGPGTRLTVL.

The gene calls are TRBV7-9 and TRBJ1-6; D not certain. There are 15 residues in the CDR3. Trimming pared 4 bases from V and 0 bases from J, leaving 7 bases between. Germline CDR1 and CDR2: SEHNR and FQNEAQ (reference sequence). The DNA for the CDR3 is TGTGCCAGCAGCTACCTAAGCTCCTATAATTCACCCCTCCACTTT. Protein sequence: CASSYLSSYNSPLHF.

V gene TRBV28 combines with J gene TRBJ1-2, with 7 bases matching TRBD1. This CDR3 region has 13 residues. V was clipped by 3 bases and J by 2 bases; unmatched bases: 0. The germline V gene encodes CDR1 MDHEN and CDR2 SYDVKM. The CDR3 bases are TGTGCCAGCAGTTTGGGACAGAACTATGGCTACACCTTC. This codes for CASSLGQNYGYTF.

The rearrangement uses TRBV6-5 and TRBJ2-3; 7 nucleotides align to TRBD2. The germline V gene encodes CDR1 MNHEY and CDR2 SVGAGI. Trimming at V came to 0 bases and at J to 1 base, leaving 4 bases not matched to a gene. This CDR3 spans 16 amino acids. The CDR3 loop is CASSYSLAGGTDTQYF. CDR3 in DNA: TGTGCCAGCAGTTACTCGTTGGCGGGGGGCACAGATACGCAGTATTTT.

CDR3 region: CASSERGPLFHSYNEQFF. CDR3 nucleotides: TGTGCCAGCAGTGAAAGGGGCCCCCTCTTCCACTCCTACAATGAGCAGTTCTTC. This chain joins TRBV6-1 and TRBJ2-1; tentatively, D is TRBD1 (5 bases). V lost 2 bases and J 0 bases, leaving 17 bases between the germline ends. The CDR3 runs 18 residues. Germline V gene lookup returns CDR1 MNHNS and CDR2 SASEGT.

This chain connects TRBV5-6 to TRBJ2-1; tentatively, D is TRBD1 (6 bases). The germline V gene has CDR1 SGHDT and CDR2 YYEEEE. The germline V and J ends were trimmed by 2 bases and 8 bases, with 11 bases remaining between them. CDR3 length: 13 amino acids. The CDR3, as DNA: TGTGCCAGCAGCTTCGGCAGGGGCTATGAGCAGTTCTTC. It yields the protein CASSFGRGYEQFF.

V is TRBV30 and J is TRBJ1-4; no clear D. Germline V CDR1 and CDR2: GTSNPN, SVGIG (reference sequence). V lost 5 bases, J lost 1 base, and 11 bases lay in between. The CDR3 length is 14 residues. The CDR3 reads CAWLLAGTNEKLFF. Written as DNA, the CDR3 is TGTGCCTGGCTCCTGGCGGGAACTAATGAAAAACTGTTTTTT.

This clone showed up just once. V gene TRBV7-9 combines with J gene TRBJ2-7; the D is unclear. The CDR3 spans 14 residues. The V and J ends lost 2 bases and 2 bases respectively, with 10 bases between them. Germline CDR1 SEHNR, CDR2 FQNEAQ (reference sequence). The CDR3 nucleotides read TGTGCCAGCAGCTTAATGGAGAGCGCCTACGAGCAGTACTTC. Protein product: CASSLMESAYEQYF.

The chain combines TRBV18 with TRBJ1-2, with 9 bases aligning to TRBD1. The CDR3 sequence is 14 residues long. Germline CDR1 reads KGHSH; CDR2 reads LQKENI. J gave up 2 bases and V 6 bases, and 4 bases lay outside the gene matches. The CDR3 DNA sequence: TGTGCCAGCTCCCGGACAGGGGAGAACTATGGCTACACCTTC. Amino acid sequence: CASSRTGENYGYTF.